One and the same sample provided the 15 T cell receptor beta chains below, sequenced in a study of T cells in Graves' hyperthyroidism and ophthalmopathy. From RNA transcripts, TCR beta CDR3 regions were amplified. HTBI primers were used for first-round RT-PCR of the TCR CDR3. MiXCR, applied by TCRdb to the multiplex PCR reads, yields one record per CDR3 protein. The sample consists of 350,000 to 450,000 distinct CDR3 sequences, roughly 17% of them appearing once. The sequenced material came from blood. All receptors derive from a woman between 25 and 40 years old with Graves' hyperthyroidism that later progressed to Graves' ophthalmopathy.

This clonotype was detected many times. The chain has TRBV19 and TRBJ2-7; D may be TRBD1 (6 bases). Germline V CDR1 and CDR2: LNHDA, SQIVND (reference sequence). The CDR3 extends over 17 amino acids. The germline V and J ends were trimmed by 7 bases and 5 bases, with 27 bases remaining between them. The CDR3 is CASKHRDNRSGVHEQYF. CDR3 DNA: TGTGCCAGTAAACACCGGGACAACAGATCCGGGGTCCACGAGCAGTACTTC.

There are many counts of this clonotype. This chain uses TRBV5-5 with TRBJ2-7; 8 nucleotides align to TRBD1. Germline-derived CDR1 and CDR2 are SGHKS and YYEKEE (reference sequence). J gave up 6 bases and V 3 bases, and 8 bases lay outside the gene matches. The CDR3 totals 14 residues. The CDR3 region is CASSSPGRGLEQYF. The CDR3 DNA reads TGTGCCAGCAGCTCCCCGGGCAGGGGGCTCGAGCAGTACTTC.

The CDR3 reads CASSFGDRELYF. The CDR3 DNA reads TGTGCCAGCAGTTTCGGGGACAGGGAATTGTATTTT. The V and J genes are TRBV28 and TRBJ2-3; TRBD1 agrees at 9 bases. The trim removed 3 bases at V and 14 bases at J, leaving 6 bases unmatched. The CDR3 has 12 amino acids. Germline CDR1 reads MDHEN; CDR2 reads SYDVKM.

In regard to this clonotype: Germline is not matched at one junction end, which may reflect a read error. Written as DNA, the CDR3 is TGCAGCGTTGACGGGTCGCCGGCGAGAGTCTCCTGCAATGAGCAGTTCTTC. Protein sequence: CSVDGSPARVSCNEQFF. The J gene is TRBJ2-1, the V gene TRBV29-1; D is undetermined. CDR1 and CDR2 from the germline V gene are SQVTM and ANQGSEA. The CDR3 consists of 17 residues.

This clonotype was detected ten times or more. V gene TRBV5-6 combines with J gene TRBJ2-7; no clear D gene. Germline values: CDR1 SGHDT, CDR2 YYEEEE. V lost 0 bases and J lost 2, with 18 bases in between. The CDR3 length is 17 residues. CDR3 nucleotide sequence: TGTGCCAGCAGCTTGGATATGATGGCAGGACGGCCCTACGAGCAGTACTTC. Amino acids: CASSLDMMAGRPYEQYF.

This clonotype was counted a few times. CDR3 sequence: CASSTGLTDTQYF. In nucleotides, the CDR3 is TGCGCCAGCAGCACAGGGTTGACAGATACGCAGTATTTT. The chain links TRBV5-1 to TRBJ2-3; D might be TRBD1 (6 bases). From germline, CDR1 is SGHRS and CDR2 YFSETQ. V lost 4 bases, J lost 3 bases, and 9 bases lay in between. The CDR3 consists of 13 residues.

This clonotype appeared a single time. CDR3 residues: CASSWLRETQYF. In DNA form, the CDR3 reads TGTGCCAGCAGTTGGTTACGAGAGACCCAGTACTTC. J is TRBJ2-5 and V is TRBV2; D unclear. This CDR3 has 12 amino acids. Per the germline V gene, CDR1 is SNHLY and CDR2 is FYNNEI. Trimming took 5 bases from V and 4 from J, leaving 8 bases between them.

This clonotype has more than one count but fewer than ten. The junction shows a germline mismatch at one end, possibly a read error. The rearrangement uses TRBV7-9 and TRBJ2-7; D not resolved. Germline lookup yields CDR1 SEHNR and CDR2 FQNEAQ (reference sequence). The CDR3 extends over 15 amino acids. CDR3: CASTLSMMNPYEQYF. Written as DNA, the CDR3 is TGTGCCAGCACCTTATCAATGATGAACCCCTACGAGCAGTACTTC.

The J gene is TRBJ1-2, the V gene TRBV30; D is unclear. Germline loops: CDR1 GTSNPN, CDR2 SVGIG (reference sequence). The V end was cut by 3 bases, the J end by 7 bases, with 9 bases between. This CDR3 is 11 amino acids long. This CDR3 is CAWRYGSGYTF. CDR3 nucleotides: TGTGCCTGGAGGTACGGGTCTGGCTACACCTTC.

This chain connects TRBV29-1 to TRBJ2-3, with D perhaps TRBD2 (6 bases). Germline CDR1 SQVTM, CDR2 ANQGSEA. CDR3 size: 13 residues. Trimming removed 3 bases from V and 1 base from J, with 8 bases in between. The CDR3 nucleotides read TGCAGCGTTGACGGGGGAGGCACAGATACGCAGTATTTT. Its translation: CSVDGGGTDTQYF.

This chain's CDR3 is CSASQQGYGTEAFF. CDR3 sequence (DNA): TGCAGTGCTAGTCAACAGGGGTATGGCACTGAAGCTTTCTTT. The rearrangement uses TRBV20-1 and TRBJ1-1; 7 bases align to TRBD1. This CDR3 comprises 14 residues. Germline V gene sequence: CDR1 DFQATT, CDR2 SNEGSKA (reference sequence). Trimming took 3 bases from V and 4 from J; bases not matched to a gene: 8.

Many counts were recorded for this clonotype. DNA for the CDR3: TGTGCCAGCCAGTGGTCCGGGGGTATGACCGGGGAGCTGTTTTTT. It codes for CASQWSGGMTGELFF. The chain employs TRBV10-3 and TRBJ2-2, with D possibly matching TRBD2 (6 bases). The CDR3 runs 15 residues. Trimming removed 10 bases at V and 5 bases at J, with 20 bases between. The germline V gene has CDR1 ENHRY and CDR2 SYGVKD.

This clonotype was seen a handful of times. The rearrangement uses TRBV20-1 and TRBJ2-7; D is unresolved. Germline assignment: CDR1 DFQATT and CDR2 SNEGSKA (reference sequence). CDR3 length: 12 amino acids. V lost 6 bases and J lost 0, with 9 bases in between. The CDR3 protein is CSAEYSSYEQYF. The DNA of the CDR3 is TGCAGTGCAGAATATAGCTCCTACGAGCAGTACTTC.

In its sample, this clonotype was seen many times. V is TRBV19 and J is TRBJ2-1; TRBD2 matches at 7 bases. J gave up 2 bases and V 5 bases, and 6 bases lay outside the gene matches. Germline V gene sequence: CDR1 LNHDA, CDR2 SQIVND (reference sequence). This CDR3 comprises 15 residues. The chain's CDR3 is CASSRIREAYNEQFF. CDR3 DNA sequence: TGTGCCAGTAGTCGGATTCGGGAGGCCTACAATGAGCAGTTCTTC. Filled out from reference TRBV19 and TRBJ2-1, the complete variable domain reads DGGITQSPKYLFRKEGQNVTLSCEQNLNHDAMYWYRQDPGQGLRLIYYSQIVNDFQKGDIAEGYSVSREKKESFPLTVTSAQKNPTAFYLCASSRIREAYNEQFFGPGTRLTVL.

There are many counts of this clonotype. The junction differs from germline at one of its ends, possibly a read error. The CDR3 DNA reads TGTGCCAGCAGTTTAGGGGGCGCTAATGAAAAACTGTTTTTT. Amino acids: CASSLGGANEKLFF. The V and J genes are TRBV5-1 and TRBJ1-4; 7 nucleotides align to TRBD1. Per germline, CDR1 SGHRS and CDR2 YFSETQ. This CDR3 contains 14 residues.